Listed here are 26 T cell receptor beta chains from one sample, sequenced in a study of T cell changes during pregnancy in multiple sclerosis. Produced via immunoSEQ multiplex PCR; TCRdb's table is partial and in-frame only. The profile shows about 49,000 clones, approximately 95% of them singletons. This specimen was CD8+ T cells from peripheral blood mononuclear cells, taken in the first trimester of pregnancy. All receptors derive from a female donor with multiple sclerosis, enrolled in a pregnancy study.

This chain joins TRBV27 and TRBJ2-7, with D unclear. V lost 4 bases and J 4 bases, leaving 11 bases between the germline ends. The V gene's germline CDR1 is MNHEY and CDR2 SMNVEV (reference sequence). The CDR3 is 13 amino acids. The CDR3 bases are TGTGCCAGCAGTTGGCAGCAGACATACGAGCAGTACTTC. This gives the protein CASSWQQTYEQYF.

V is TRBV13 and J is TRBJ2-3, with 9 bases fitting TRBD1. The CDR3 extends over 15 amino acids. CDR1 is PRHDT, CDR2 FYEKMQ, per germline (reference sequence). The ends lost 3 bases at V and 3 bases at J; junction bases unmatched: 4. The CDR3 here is CASSFRDRATDTQYF. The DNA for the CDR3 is TGTGCCAGCAGCTTCCGGGACAGGGCGACAGATACGCAGTATTTT.

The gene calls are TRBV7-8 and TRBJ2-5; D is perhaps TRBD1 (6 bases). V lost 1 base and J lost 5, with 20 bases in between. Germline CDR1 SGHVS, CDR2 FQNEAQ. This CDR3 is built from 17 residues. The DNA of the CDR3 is TGTGCCAGCAGCTTAGGGATGACAGGTCAAAGAGGGGAGACCCAGTACTTC. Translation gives CASSLGMTGQRGETQYF.

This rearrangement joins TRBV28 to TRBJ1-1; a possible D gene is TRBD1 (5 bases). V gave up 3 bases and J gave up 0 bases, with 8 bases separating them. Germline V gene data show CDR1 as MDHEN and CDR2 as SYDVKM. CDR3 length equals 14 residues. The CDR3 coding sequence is TGTGCCAGCAGTTTGGCAGGGATGAACACTGAAGCTTTCTTT. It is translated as CASSLAGMNTEAFF.

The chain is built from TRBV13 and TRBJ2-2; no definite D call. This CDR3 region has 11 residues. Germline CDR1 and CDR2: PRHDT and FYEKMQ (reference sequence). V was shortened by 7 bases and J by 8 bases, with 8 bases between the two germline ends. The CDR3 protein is CASTPRGELFF. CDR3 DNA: TGTGCCAGCACCCCCAGGGGGGAGCTGTTTTTT.

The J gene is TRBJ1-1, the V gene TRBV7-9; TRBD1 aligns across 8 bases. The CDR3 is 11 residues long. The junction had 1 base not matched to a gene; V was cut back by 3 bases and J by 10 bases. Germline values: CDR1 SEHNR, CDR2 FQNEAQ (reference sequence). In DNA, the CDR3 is TGTGCCAGCAGCTTGGGGACAGGAGCTTTCTTT. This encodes CASSLGTGAFF.

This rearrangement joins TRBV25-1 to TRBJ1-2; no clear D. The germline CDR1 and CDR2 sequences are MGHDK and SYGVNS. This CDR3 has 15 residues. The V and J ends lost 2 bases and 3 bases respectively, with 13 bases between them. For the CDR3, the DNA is TGTGCCAGCAGTGAAACACGGGGATATGACTATGGCTACACCTTC. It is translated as CASSETRGYDYGYTF.

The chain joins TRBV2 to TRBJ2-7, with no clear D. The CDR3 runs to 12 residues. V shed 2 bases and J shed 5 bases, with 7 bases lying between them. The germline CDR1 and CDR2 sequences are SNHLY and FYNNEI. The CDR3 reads CASSETVDEQYF. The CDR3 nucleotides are TGTGCCAGCAGTGAAACTGTCGACGAGCAGTACTTC.

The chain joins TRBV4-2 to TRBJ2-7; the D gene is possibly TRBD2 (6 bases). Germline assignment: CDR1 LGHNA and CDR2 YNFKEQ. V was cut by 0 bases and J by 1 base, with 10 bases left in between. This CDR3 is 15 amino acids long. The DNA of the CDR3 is TGTGCCAGCAGCCAAGATCCGGCGGGATCCTACGAGCAGTACTTC. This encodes CASSQDPAGSYEQYF.

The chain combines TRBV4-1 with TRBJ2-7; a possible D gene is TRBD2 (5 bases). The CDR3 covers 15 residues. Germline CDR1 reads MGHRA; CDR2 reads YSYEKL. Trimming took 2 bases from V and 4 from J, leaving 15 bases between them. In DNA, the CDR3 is TGCGCCAGCAGCCAACTCCAGGACTCAGGTTACGAGCAGTACTTC. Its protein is CASSQLQDSGYEQYF.

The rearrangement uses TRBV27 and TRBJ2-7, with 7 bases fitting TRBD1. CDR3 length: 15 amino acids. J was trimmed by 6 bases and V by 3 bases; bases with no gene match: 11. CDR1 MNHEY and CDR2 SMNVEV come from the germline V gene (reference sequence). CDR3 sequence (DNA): TGTGCCAGCAGTTTTTACATCGGCAGGGGGTCCGAGCAGTACTTC. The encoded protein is CASSFYIGRGSEQYF.

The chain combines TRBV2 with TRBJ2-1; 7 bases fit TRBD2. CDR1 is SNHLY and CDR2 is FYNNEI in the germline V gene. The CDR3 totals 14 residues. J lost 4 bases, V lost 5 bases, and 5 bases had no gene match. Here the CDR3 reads CASSRLAAYNEQFF. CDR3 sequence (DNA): TGTGCCAGCAGTAGACTAGCTGCTTACAATGAGCAGTTCTTC.

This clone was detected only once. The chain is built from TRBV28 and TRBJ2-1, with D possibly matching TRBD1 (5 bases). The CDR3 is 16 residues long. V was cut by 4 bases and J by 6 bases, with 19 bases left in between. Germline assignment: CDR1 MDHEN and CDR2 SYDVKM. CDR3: CASSSVQGLSLNEQFF. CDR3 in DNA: TGTGCCAGCAGTTCCGTCCAGGGCCTGTCGCTCAATGAGCAGTTCTTC.

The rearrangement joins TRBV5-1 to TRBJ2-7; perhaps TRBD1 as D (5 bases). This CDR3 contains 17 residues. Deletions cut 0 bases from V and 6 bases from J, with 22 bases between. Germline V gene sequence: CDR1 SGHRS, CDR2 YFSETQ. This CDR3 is CASSLALYRDSSVEQYF. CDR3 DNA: TGCGCCAGCAGCTTGGCCTTATATAGAGACAGCTCTGTCGAGCAGTACTTC.

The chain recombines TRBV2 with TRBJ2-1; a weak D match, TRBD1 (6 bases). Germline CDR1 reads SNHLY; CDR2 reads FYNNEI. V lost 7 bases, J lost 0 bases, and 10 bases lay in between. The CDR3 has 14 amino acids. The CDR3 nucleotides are TGTGCCAGCACAGCCAGGGGCTCCTACAATGAGCAGTTCTTC. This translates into CASTARGSYNEQFF.

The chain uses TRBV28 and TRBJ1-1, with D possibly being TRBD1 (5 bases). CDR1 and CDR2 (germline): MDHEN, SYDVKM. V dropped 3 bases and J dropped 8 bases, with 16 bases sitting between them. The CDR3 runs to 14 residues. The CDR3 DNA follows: TGTGCCAGCAGTTTTTTCACCCCGACAGCCGAAGCTTTCTTT. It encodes CASSFFTPTAEAFF.

The CDR3 loop reads CASSIGGSEQYF. For the CDR3, the DNA is TGTGCCAGTAGTATTGGCGGGTCCGAGCAGTACTTC. J is TRBJ2-7 and V is TRBV19; TRBD2 might be the D (5 bases). Germline loops: CDR1 LNHDA, CDR2 SQIVND (reference sequence). The CDR3 spans 12 residues. V was trimmed by 3 bases and J by 6 bases, leaving 9 bases between them.

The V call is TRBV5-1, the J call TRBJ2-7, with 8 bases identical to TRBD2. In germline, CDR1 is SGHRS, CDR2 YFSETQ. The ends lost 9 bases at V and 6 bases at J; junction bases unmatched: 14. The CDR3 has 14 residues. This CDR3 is CANQGLVKIREQYF. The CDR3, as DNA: TGCGCCAACCAGGGACTAGTGAAGATCCGCGAGCAGTACTTC.

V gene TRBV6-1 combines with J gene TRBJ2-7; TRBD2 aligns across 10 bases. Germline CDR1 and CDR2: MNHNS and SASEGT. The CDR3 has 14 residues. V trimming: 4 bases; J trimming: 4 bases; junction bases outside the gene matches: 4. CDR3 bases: TGTGCCAGCAGTGCATCACTAGCGGGGTACGAGCAGTACTTC. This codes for CASSASLAGYEQYF.

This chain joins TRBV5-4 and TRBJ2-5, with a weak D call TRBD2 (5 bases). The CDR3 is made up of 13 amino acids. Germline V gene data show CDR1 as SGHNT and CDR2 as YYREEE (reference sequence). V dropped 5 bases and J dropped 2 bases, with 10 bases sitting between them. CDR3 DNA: TGTGCCAGCAGACTTAGCGAACAAGAGACCCAGTACTTC. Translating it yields CASRLSEQETQYF. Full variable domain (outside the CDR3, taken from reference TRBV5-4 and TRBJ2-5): ETGVTQSPTHLIKTRGQQVTLRCSSQSGHNTVSWYQQALGQGPQFIFQYYREEENGRGNFPPRFSGLQFPNYSSELNVNALELDDSALYLCASRLSEQETQYFGPGTRLLVL.

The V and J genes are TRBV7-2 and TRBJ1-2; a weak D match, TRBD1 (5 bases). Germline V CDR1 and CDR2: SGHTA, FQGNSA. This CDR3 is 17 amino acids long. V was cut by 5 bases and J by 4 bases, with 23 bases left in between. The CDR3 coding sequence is TGTGCCAGCAGCGGTAGGGGATGGAGATTATCAGGCTATGGCTACACCTTC. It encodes CASSGRGWRLSGYGYTF.

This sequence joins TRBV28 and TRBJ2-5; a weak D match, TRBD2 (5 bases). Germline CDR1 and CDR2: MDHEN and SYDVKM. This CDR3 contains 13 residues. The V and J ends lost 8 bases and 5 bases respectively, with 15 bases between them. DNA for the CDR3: TGTGCCAGCGTGCTGCCCGGCGGGGAGACCCAGTACTTC. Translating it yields CASVLPGGETQYF. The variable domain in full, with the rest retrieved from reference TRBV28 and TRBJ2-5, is DVKVTQSSRYLVKRTGEKVFLECVQDMDHENMFWYRQDPGLGLRLIYFSYDVKMKEKGDIPEGYSVSREKKERFSLILESASTNQTSMYLCASVLPGGETQYFGPGTRLLVL.

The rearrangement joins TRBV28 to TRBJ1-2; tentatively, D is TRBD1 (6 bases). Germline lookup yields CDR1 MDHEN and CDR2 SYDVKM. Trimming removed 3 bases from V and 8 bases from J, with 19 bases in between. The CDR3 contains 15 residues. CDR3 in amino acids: CASSFEPPTGDGYTF. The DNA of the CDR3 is TGTGCCAGCAGTTTCGAACCCCCGACAGGAGACGGCTACACCTTC.

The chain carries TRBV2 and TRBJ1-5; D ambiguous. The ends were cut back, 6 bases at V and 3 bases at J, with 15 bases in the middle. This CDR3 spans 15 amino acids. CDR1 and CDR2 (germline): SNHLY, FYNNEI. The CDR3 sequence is CASRANLDINQPQHF. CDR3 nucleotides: TGTGCCAGCAGGGCCAACTTAGACATCAATCAGCCCCAGCATTTT.

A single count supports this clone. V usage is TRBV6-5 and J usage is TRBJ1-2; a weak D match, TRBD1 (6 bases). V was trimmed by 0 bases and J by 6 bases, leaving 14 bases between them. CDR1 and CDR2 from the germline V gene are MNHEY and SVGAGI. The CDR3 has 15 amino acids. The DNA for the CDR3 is TGTGCCAGCAGTTACTCGATGGGGGCGAGTCATGGCTACACCTTC. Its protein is CASSYSMGASHGYTF.

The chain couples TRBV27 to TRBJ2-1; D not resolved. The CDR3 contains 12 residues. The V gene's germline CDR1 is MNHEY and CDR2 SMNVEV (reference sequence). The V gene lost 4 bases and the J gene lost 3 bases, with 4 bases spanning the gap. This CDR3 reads CASSSGYNEQFF. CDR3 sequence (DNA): TGTGCCAGCAGTTCAGGCTACAATGAGCAGTTCTTC.